Below, 7 T cell receptor beta chains from the same sample are listed, as sequenced in a study of CD8 T cells in Susac syndrome. RNA, at about 0.45 to 1 ug, was reverse transcribed with random hexamers. MiXCR, run by TCRdb on the immunoSEQ multiplex PCR reads, gives a single entry per CDR3 protein. The table includes roughly 120,000 distinct CDR3 sequences, around 95% detected once. The sample consisted of CD4+ T cells from PBMCs. Every receptor here comes from a human donor in good health.

J is TRBJ1-2 and V is TRBV20-1; D remains unclear. The V end lost 7 bases, the J end lost 4 bases, and 4 bases lay between the germline ends. The CDR3 sequence is 9 residues long. In germline, CDR1 is DFQATT, CDR2 SNEGSKA (reference sequence). In DNA form, the CDR3 reads TGCAGTGACAGCTATGGCTACACCTTC. Translation: CSDSYGYTF.

J is TRBJ1-1 and V is TRBV27; TRBD1 matches at 9 bases. The J segment lost 2 bases and the V segment lost 4 bases, leaving 5 bases of the junction unmatched. This CDR3 contains 15 residues. The germline gives CDR1 MNHEY, CDR2 SMNVEV (reference sequence). The CDR3 reads CASSWTGVGNTEAFF. The CDR3, as DNA: TGTGCCAGCAGTTGGACAGGGGTGGGCAACACTGAAGCTTTCTTT.

This rearrangement joins TRBV24-1 to TRBJ2-5; 8 nucleotides line up with TRBD2. The V segment lost 9 bases and the J segment 4 bases; nucleotides outside the gene matches: 12. Germline assignment: CDR1 KGHDR and CDR2 SFDVKD. CDR3 length: 15 amino acids. The CDR3 DNA sequence: TGTGCCACCGCCGTGGGTGGCGGGGGGTCAGAGACCCAGTACTTC. It translates to CATAVGGGGSETQYF.

The chain has TRBV3-1 and TRBJ1-3; D not certain. From germline, CDR1 is LGHDT and CDR2 YNNKEL (reference sequence). This CDR3 spans 14 amino acids. Trimming pared 0 bases from V and 2 bases from J, leaving 5 bases between. This CDR3 is CASSQEGTGNTIYF. Written as DNA, the CDR3 is TGTGCCAGCAGCCAAGAGGGAACTGGAAACACCATATATTTT.

The V and J genes are TRBV2 and TRBJ1-1, with a tentative D call TRBD1 (6 bases). The length of the CDR3 is 13 residues. V lost 1 base to trimming and J lost 4 bases, with 7 bases between them. The germline V gene has CDR1 SNHLY and CDR2 FYNNEI. This CDR3 is CASSEGGGTEAFF. The CDR3 region has the DNA TGTGCCAGCAGTGAAGGAGGGGGCACTGAAGCTTTCTTT.

The rearrangement uses TRBV4-1 and TRBJ2-2, with 7 bases lining up with TRBD2. CDR1 and CDR2 from the germline V gene are MGHRA and YSYEKL. The CDR3 runs to 16 residues. With V trimmed by 2 bases and J by 4 bases, 7 bases remained unmatched. Written as DNA, the CDR3 is TGCGCCAGCAGCCAAACTAGCGTAACCGTCACCGGGGAGCTGTTTTTT. Translating gives CASSQTSVTVTGELFF.

This chain connects TRBV7-3 to TRBJ2-5, with 9 bases lining up with TRBD2. The germline V gene encodes CDR1 SGHTA and CDR2 FQGTGA. J gave up 1 base and V 2 bases, and 5 bases lay outside the gene matches. The CDR3 is 16 residues long. In DNA, the CDR3 is TGTGCCAGCAGCTTAGGCGGAGCGGGGGGCCAAGAGACCCAGTACTTC. It codes for CASSLGGAGGQETQYF. The full variable domain, completed using reference TRBV7-3 and TRBJ2-5, is GAGVSQTPSNKVTEKGKYVELRCDPISGHTALYWYRQSLGQGPEFLIYFQGTGAADDSGLPNDRFFAVRPEGSVSTLKIQRTERGDSAVYLCASSLGGAGGQETQYFGPGTRLLVL.